These 20 T cell receptor beta chains share one sample of origin, sequenced in a study of neurological immune-mediated disorders. TCRdb re-called the 5' RACE reads through MiXCR, storing one row per CDR3 protein. This repertoire shows approximately 40,000 distinct CDR3 sequences, around 4% found once; its top ten account for more than 2%. The sequenced sample was PBMCs. The receptors originated from a young man with multiple sclerosis.

This chain links TRBV20-1 with TRBJ1-1, with D unresolved. The CDR3 totals 12 residues. The V end was cut by 3 bases, the J end by 4 bases, with 9 bases between. Germline values: CDR1 DFQATT, CDR2 SNEGSKA (reference sequence). This CDR3 is CSARRVTTEAFF. The CDR3 coding sequence is TGCAGTGCTAGGAGGGTGACCACTGAAGCTTTCTTT.

This clonotype was detected ten times or more. The chain has TRBV10-3 and TRBJ1-3, with 10 bases fitting TRBD1. V lost 8 bases, J lost 0 bases, and 7 bases stayed unmatched. Germline CDR1 ENHRY, CDR2 SYGVKD. The CDR3 has 16 amino acids. CDR3 nucleotide sequence: TGTGCCATCGGTGGGGACAGGGGCGCCTCTGGAAACACCATATATTTT. It is translated as CAIGGDRGASGNTIYF.

There are many counts of this clonotype. The CDR3 DNA is TGTGCCAGCACCCCGGGGACGGCGAGTGAAGCTTTCTTT. Its translation is CASTPGTASEAFF. The chain recombines TRBV6-2 or TRBV6-3 with TRBJ1-1; possibly TRBD1 for D (5 bases). There are 13 residues in the CDR3. The V gene's germline CDR1 is MNHEY and CDR2 SVGEGT. Between the trimmed V and J ends, which lost 7 bases and 7 bases, there was a span of 16 bases.

The chain couples TRBV6-2 or TRBV6-3 to TRBJ2-1; 9 bases fit TRBD2. The V gene's germline CDR1 is MNHEY and CDR2 SVGEGT. The CDR3 has 16 residues. Trimming at V came to 3 bases and at J to 0 bases, leaving 3 bases not matched to a gene. The DNA of the CDR3 is TGTGCCAGCAGTTATAAGCGGGGGGACTCCTACAATGAGCAGTTCTTC. Protein: CASSYKRGDSYNEQFF.

This clonotype was observed many times. The CDR3 DNA follows: TGCAGTGCTAGAATTCTGGGACAGGACTATGGCTACACCTTC. Its protein product is CSARILGQDYGYTF. The rearrangement joins TRBV20-1 to TRBJ1-2; TRBD1 agrees at 8 bases. The length of the CDR3 is 14 residues. The V gene end was trimmed by 2 bases and the J gene end by 3 bases; junction bases not matched to a gene: 5. The V gene's germline CDR1 is DFQATT and CDR2 SNEGSKA (reference sequence).

This clonotype was recorded a few times. The genes are TRBV12-3 or TRBV12-4 and TRBJ1-1; TRBD1 is a possible D gene (5 bases). The CDR3 has 14 amino acids. V dropped 7 bases and J dropped 2 bases, with 14 bases sitting between them. Here the CDR3 DNA reads TGTGCCAGCACCTCTCTCGGGGGTAACACTGAAGCTTTCTTT. It is translated as CASTSLGGNTEAFF.

This chain uses TRBV2 with TRBJ1-2; no reliable D call. V shed 10 bases and J shed 6 bases, with 24 bases lying between them. The CDR3 consists of 15 residues. Germline V gene data show CDR1 as SNHLY and CDR2 as FYNNEI. CDR3 sequence: CANERRPRLVDGYTF. The CDR3 nucleotides read TGTGCCAACGAAAGAAGGCCTAGGTTGGTAGATGGCTACACCTTC.

This clonotype has at least ten counts. This chain joins TRBV20-1 and TRBJ1-2, with 9 positions matching TRBD1. CDR3 size: 15 residues. Germline trimming cut 5 bases from V and 4 bases from J; bases unmatched to any gene: 11. Germline values: CDR1 DFQATT, CDR2 SNEGSKA (reference sequence). CDR3 DNA sequence: TGCAGTGCTGTCGGACAGGGGCGTAAAAGCTATGGCTACACCTTC. Protein product: CSAVGQGRKSYGYTF.

This clonotype was counted at least ten times. The rearrangement uses TRBV4-3 and TRBJ2-1; D is unclear. V lost 1 base to trimming and J lost 0 bases, with 10 bases between them. The V gene's germline CDR1 is LGHNA and CDR2 YSLEER. This CDR3 is 16 amino acids long. The CDR3 spells CASSQAPLDSYNEQFF. CDR3 in DNA: TGCGCCAGCAGCCAAGCCCCTCTAGACTCCTACAATGAGCAGTTCTTC.

The sample holds many counts of this clonotype. The chain links TRBV11-2 to TRBJ2-7; tentative D call: TRBD1 (6 bases). Trimming took off 5 bases at V and 2 bases at J, with 13 bases between the two ends. The CDR3 is 14 residues long. From germline, CDR1 is SGHAT and CDR2 FQNNGV. The CDR3 nucleotides are TGTGCCAGCAGCAAGTTAACAGGGACCTACGAGCAGTACTTC. This sequence encodes CASSKLTGTYEQYF.

This clonotype has at least ten counts. V is TRBV4-3 and J is TRBJ2-5, with TRBD1 matching over 10 bases. This CDR3 spans 16 amino acids. Germline V gene data show CDR1 as LGHNA and CDR2 as YSLEER. With 0 bases clipped from V and 5 bases from J, the junction kept 6 bases outside the gene matches. CDR3 amino acids: CASSQETGGPSETQYF. CDR3 DNA: TGCGCCAGCAGCCAAGAGACAGGGGGCCCCTCCGAGACCCAGTACTTC.

This clonotype was detected many times. This sequence joins TRBV7-6 and TRBJ2-1; 12 bases fit TRBD1. The J segment lost 10 bases and the V segment lost 0 bases, leaving 7 bases of the junction unmatched. This CDR3 is 16 amino acids long. The germline gives CDR1 SGHVS, CDR2 FNYEAQ. DNA of the CDR3: TGTGCCAGCAGCTTAGCTCCGGGACAGGGGGCTCGCGAGCAGTTCTTC. It is translated as CASSLAPGQGAREQFF.

This clonotype qualifies as medium-sized (0.01 to 0.1%). The CDR3 loop is CASRPTGHTGELFF. As DNA, the CDR3 is TGTGCCAGTAGACCGACAGGGCACACCGGGGAGCTGTTTTTT. V gene TRBV19 combines with J gene TRBJ2-2, with 7 bases fitting TRBD1. The CDR3 extends over 14 amino acids. V lost 6 bases, J lost 3 bases, and 4 bases stayed unmatched. Germline V lookup: CDR1 LNHDA, CDR2 SQIVND (reference sequence).

This clonotype was seen ten or more times. The chain couples TRBV9 to TRBJ2-1; either TRBD1 or TRBD2 may supply D (5 bases each). Trimming took 0 bases from V and 1 from J, leaving 8 bases between them. Germline assignment: CDR1 SGDLS and CDR2 YYNGEE. CDR3 size: 15 residues. CDR3 region: CASSVGWGSYNEQFF. The CDR3 nucleotides read TGTGCCAGCAGCGTAGGCTGGGGGTCCTACAATGAGCAGTTCTTC.

This clonotype was counted between two and nine times. A much larger clone differs from this one at a single base, so this may be a read error. The J gene is TRBJ2-7, the V gene TRBV3-1; maybe TRBD2 (5 bases). CDR1 LGHDT and CDR2 YNNKEL come from the germline V gene (reference sequence). With 5 bases removed from V and 6 bases from J, the gap between germline ends came to 11 bases. This CDR3 has 12 amino acids. In nucleotides, the CDR3 is TGTGCCAGCAGCAAGGTTGCGGGCGAGCAGTACTTC. Its translation: CASSKVAGEQYF.

Many counts were recorded for this clonotype. The chain couples TRBV4-3 to TRBJ2-4; TRBD1 matches 7 bases. This CDR3 has 14 residues. The V segment lost 4 bases and the J segment 7 bases; nucleotides outside the gene matches: 7. The germline V gene has CDR1 LGHNA and CDR2 YSLEER. For the CDR3, the DNA is TGCGCCAGCAGCCCAAAAGGGACAGCCAACATTCAGTACTTC. Its protein product is CASSPKGTANIQYF.

At least ten counts were recorded for this clonotype. The rearrangement joins TRBV3-1 to TRBJ2-5, with TRBD2 matching over 7 bases. J was trimmed by 5 bases and V by 4 bases; bases with no gene match: 4. The germline V gene has CDR1 LGHDT and CDR2 YNNKEL (reference sequence). This CDR3 has 13 residues. CDR3 region: CASSPTSRETQYF. Here the CDR3 DNA reads TGTGCCAGCAGCCCGACTAGCAGGGAGACCCAGTACTTC.

This clonotype was picked up many times. V usage is TRBV3-1 and J usage is TRBJ1-6; no clear D gene. The V gene lost 5 bases and the J gene lost 12 bases, with 17 bases spanning the gap. The CDR3 consists of 14 residues. Germline V gene sequence: CDR1 LGHDT, CDR2 YNNKEL (reference sequence). In DNA form, the CDR3 reads TGTGCCAGCAGCGCCGGCCCCGATGGTAGACCCCTCCACTTT. This gives the protein CASSAGPDGRPLHF. The whole variable domain, filled in from reference TRBV3-1 and TRBJ1-6, reads DTAVSQTPKYLVTQMGNDKSIKCEQNLGHDTMYWYKQDSKKFLKIMFSYNNKELIINETVPNRFSPKSPDKAHLNLHINSLELGDSAVYFCASSAGPDGRPLHFGNGTRLTVT.

In this sample, this clonotype turned up many times. The chain joins TRBV20-1 to TRBJ2-3; D gene uncertain. Germline assignment: CDR1 DFQATT and CDR2 SNEGSKA (reference sequence). The CDR3 sequence is 10 residues long. The V gene lost 3 bases and the J gene lost 6 bases, with 4 bases spanning the gap. The CDR3 bases are TGCAGTGCTAGGGACGATACGCAGTATTTT. Amino acid sequence: CSARDDTQYF.

This clonotype occurred many times. This chain links TRBV20-1 with TRBJ1-2; perhaps TRBD1 as D (5 bases). Germline V lookup: CDR1 DFQATT, CDR2 SNEGSKA (reference sequence). V lost 3 bases and J 5 bases, leaving 13 bases between the germline ends. This CDR3 has 13 amino acids. CDR3 coding DNA: TGCAGTGCTAGCGGCGGGACCCTATATGGCTACACCTTC. As protein: CSASGGTLYGYTF.